The 21 T cell receptor beta chains listed next were all sequenced from one sample in a study of blood T cell repertoires in COVID-19. Generated by immunoSEQ multiplex PCR, the TCRdb table keeps only in-frame clones and is missing some. The sample gives 40,000 to 45,000 clones, approximately 90% of which show up once; roughly 9.4% is in the top ten. Sequenced sample: peripheral blood. These receptors were collected from a man aged 45-65 years with active COVID-19.

V is TRBV3-1 (or the pseudogene TRBV3-2) and J is TRBJ2-1, with 8 bases matching TRBD2. The CDR3 extends over 15 amino acids. Per the germline V gene, CDR1 is LGHDT and CDR2 is YNNKEL (reference sequence). V shed 4 bases, J shed 9 bases, and the junction held 11 bases outside the gene matches. The CDR3 region has the DNA TGTGCCAGCAGCCTCGCACCGGGACTAGGCGGTGAGCAGTTCTTC. Its protein is CASSLAPGLGGEQFF.

This clone was detected only once. V usage is TRBV7-2 and J usage is TRBJ2-3; 10 bases fit TRBD2. The CDR3 has 16 amino acids. V was clipped by 2 bases and J by 5 bases; unmatched bases: 7. Germline CDR1 and CDR2: SGHTA and FQGNSA. As DNA, the CDR3 is TGTGCCAGCAGCTTACGCCCAGCGGGAGGGCTAGATACGCAGTATTTT. It yields the protein CASSLRPAGGLDTQYF.

The chain couples TRBV5-1 to TRBJ2-5; maybe TRBD1 (5 bases). The length of the CDR3 is 15 residues. Germline V CDR1 and CDR2: SGHRS, YFSETQ. The V gene lost 1 base and the J gene lost 2 bases, with 12 bases spanning the gap. CDR3 coding DNA: TGCGCCAGCAGCTTGCAGGGTATCCAACAAGAGACCCAGTACTTC. This sequence encodes CASSLQGIQQETQYF. The variable domain in full, with the rest retrieved from reference TRBV5-1 and TRBJ2-5, is KAGVTQTPRYLIKTRGQQVTLSCSPISGHRSVSWYQQTPGQGLQFLFEYFSETQRNKGNFPGRFSGRQFSNSRSEMNVSTLELGDSALYLCASSLQGIQQETQYFGPGTRLLVL.

The CDR3 reads CASSPRPTSGSETDTQYF. The CDR3 DNA reads as TGTGCCAGCTCACCACGTCCGACTAGCGGGAGTGAAACAGATACGCAGTATTTT. The J gene is TRBJ2-3, the V gene TRBV18; 12 bases agree with TRBD2. Germline V gene data show CDR1 as KGHSH and CDR2 as LQKENI. The J segment lost 3 bases and the V segment lost 1 base, leaving 8 bases of the junction unmatched. The CDR3 spans 18 residues.

This rearrangement joins TRBV27 to TRBJ2-7; TRBD1 aligns across 7 bases. V lost 4 bases to trimming and J lost 3 bases; unmatched junction nucleotides: 18. The germline CDR1 and CDR2 sequences are MNHEY and SMNVEV (reference sequence). The CDR3 runs to 18 residues. CDR3 in DNA: TGTGCCAGCAGTTCGTTGACAGGGTCCGGGCCGAGAAACTACGAGCAGTACTTC. Its protein product is CASSSLTGSGPRNYEQYF.

The chain employs TRBV10-1 and TRBJ2-5, with TRBD2 identical over 7 bases. Per germline, CDR1 WNHNN and CDR2 SYGVQD (reference sequence). The CDR3 contains 14 residues. V was clipped by 5 bases and J by 3 bases; unmatched bases: 6. The CDR3 bases are TGCGCCAGCAGTCAGGGACTAACTAAAGAGACCCAGTACTTC. It is translated as CASSQGLTKETQYF.

The chain combines TRBV6-5 with TRBJ1-6; D is uncertain. CDR3 size: 15 residues. Looked up from germline, CDR1 is MNHEY and CDR2 is SVGAGI. V was clipped by 2 bases and J by 7 bases, with 12 bases between them. CDR3 loop: CASSYRGQQNSPLHF. CDR3 sequence (DNA): TGTGCCAGCAGTTACCGCGGCCAGCAAAATTCACCCCTCCACTTT.

This clone was seen more than once but under ten times. This CDR3 reads CASSTPILAGGYNEQFF. CDR3 nucleotides: TGTGCCAGCTCAACCCCCATTTTAGCGGGCGGCTACAATGAGCAGTTCTTC. The chain links TRBV18 to TRBJ2-1; 7 bases are a match to TRBD2. Germline CDR1 KGHSH, CDR2 LQKENI. CDR3 size: 17 residues. V dropped 5 bases and J dropped 3; count of bases not matched to a gene: 13.

The V gene is TRBV28, the J gene TRBJ2-7; 8 bases agree with TRBD1. The CDR3 is 14 residues long. Trimming removed 7 bases from V and 3 bases from J; junction bases left unmatched: 8. Germline CDR1 is MDHEN and CDR2 is SYDVKM. The DNA of the CDR3 is TGTGCCAGCACCAAGACAGGGGATCACTACGAGCAGTACTTC. As protein: CASTKTGDHYEQYF.

This rearrangement joins TRBV2 to TRBJ2-1; perhaps TRBD2 as D (6 bases). Germline assignment: CDR1 SNHLY and CDR2 FYNNEI. V was clipped by 6 bases and J by 4 bases, with 16 bases between them. This CDR3 has 15 amino acids. The CDR3 DNA reads TGTGCCAGCAGGGCAAGCGGAGGGGCTTACAATGAGCAGTTCTTC. Translated, it gives CASRASGGAYNEQFF.

The V call is TRBV5-1, the J call TRBJ1-1, with TRBD1 matching over 7 bases. Germline lookup yields CDR1 SGHRS and CDR2 YFSETQ. Trimming at V came to 4 bases and at J to 3 bases, leaving 9 bases not matched to a gene. The CDR3 covers 15 residues. CDR3 sequence reads: CASSVLQGRYTEAFF. The CDR3 nucleotides read TGCGCCAGCAGCGTCCTACAGGGGCGGTACACTGAAGCTTTCTTT.

This chain joins TRBV6-5 and TRBJ2-5, with 8 bases that match TRBD1. Germline V gene data show CDR1 as MNHEY and CDR2 as SVGAGI. This CDR3 spans 13 amino acids. V dropped 8 bases and J dropped 5; count of bases not matched to a gene: 7. CDR3 sequence reads: CASGQGTWETQYF. Written as DNA, the CDR3 is TGTGCCAGCGGACAGGGTACTTGGGAGACCCAGTACTTC.

This clone was seen a single time. The rearrangement joins TRBV23-1 to TRBJ2-7; TRBD1 aligns across 8 bases. TRBV23-1 is classed as an ORF, of uncertain function. Losses at the gene ends were 7 bases for V and 5 bases for J; bases not matched to a gene: 10. The CDR3 runs to 14 residues. The CDR3 DNA sequence: TGCGCCAGCAAAGACAGGGGCGTCAATAACGAGCAGTACTTC. Its translation is CASKDRGVNNEQYF.

The CDR3 nucleotides read TGTGCCAGCAGTGACGCTGGAAACACCATATATTTT. Translation gives CASSDAGNTIYF. The chain couples TRBV6-1 to TRBJ1-3; D call uncertain. Germline loops: CDR1 MNHNS, CDR2 SASEGT. Trimming stripped 3 bases from V and 2 bases from J, with 2 bases between. The CDR3 has 12 amino acids.

The chain carries TRBV6-6 and TRBJ2-7; tentative D call: TRBD2 (5 bases). This CDR3 is built from 14 residues. CDR1 MNHNY and CDR2 SVGAGI come from the germline V gene (reference sequence). V lost 2 bases to trimming and J lost 4 bases, with 12 bases between them. In nucleotides, the CDR3 is TGTGCCAGCAGTTACGTGGGAGTTCAGTACGAGCAGTACTTC. Its translation: CASSYVGVQYEQYF.

V and J are TRBV19 and TRBJ2-7, with D maybe TRBD1 (6 bases). Trimming shortened V by 2 bases and J by 1 base, and 9 bases separated the two germline ends. CDR3 length equals 14 residues. Germline V CDR1 and CDR2: LNHDA, SQIVND (reference sequence). CDR3 residues: CASSIRTESYEQYF. In DNA, the CDR3 is TGTGCCAGTAGTATACGGACAGAGTCCTACGAGCAGTACTTC.

This clone was picked up a small number of times. The V and J genes are TRBV5-1 and TRBJ2-1, with D tentatively TRBD2 (6 bases). CDR1 SGHRS and CDR2 YFSETQ come from the germline V gene. This CDR3 has 13 residues. The V end lost 5 bases, the J end lost 10 bases, and 16 bases lay between the germline ends. This CDR3 is CASRQWGVEEQFF. In DNA, the CDR3 is TGCGCCAGCAGGCAATGGGGGGTCGAAGAGCAGTTCTTC.

The rearrangement uses TRBV28 and TRBJ2-7, with TRBD1 identical over 8 bases. There are 16 residues in the CDR3. Germline-derived CDR1 and CDR2 are MDHEN and SYDVKM. The junction had 12 bases not matched to a gene; V was cut back by 4 bases and J by 4 bases. CDR3 nucleotide sequence: TGTGCCAGCAGTTCCCCGAGCCAGGGGGCGCGGTACGAGCAGTACTTC. Amino acids: CASSSPSQGARYEQYF.

The chain uses TRBV6-5 and TRBJ1-1; TRBD1 is a possible D gene (5 bases). V dropped 6 bases and J dropped 0 bases, with 8 bases sitting between them. Germline-derived CDR1 and CDR2 are MNHEY and SVGAGI. CDR3 length: 13 residues. DNA of the CDR3: TGTGCCAGCAGACAGGTAATGAACACTGAAGCTTTCTTT. Translated, it gives CASRQVMNTEAFF.

V gene TRBV5-1 combines with J gene TRBJ1-3; no definite D call. Germline lookup yields CDR1 SGHRS and CDR2 YFSETQ. The CDR3 length is 17 residues. V lost 2 bases and J lost 0, with 15 bases in between. The CDR3 protein is CASSLSAARNSGNTIYF. The CDR3 coding sequence is TGCGCCAGCAGCTTATCTGCCGCGCGGAACTCTGGAAACACCATATATTTT.

The chain joins TRBV19 to TRBJ1-5; D remains ambiguous. V lost 6 bases, J lost 7 bases, and 19 bases lay in between. The CDR3 loop spans 15 amino acids. Germline V gene lookup returns CDR1 LNHDA and CDR2 SQIVND (reference sequence). The CDR3 spells CASSFNEVPGQPQHF. The CDR3 DNA is TGTGCCAGTAGCTTTAACGAGGTGCCCGGGCAGCCCCAGCATTTT.